Presented here are 5 T cell receptor beta chains from one specimen sequenced in a study of long-term antiretroviral therapy in people with HIV. At the survey level, the v3.0 immunoSEQ assay was run. Clones were sequenced by immunoSEQ multiplex PCR, and TCRdb holds only the in-frame ones, with some missing. Of 15,000 to 20,000 clones listed, approximately 83% were seen once; the top ten hold about 9.3%. The starting material was unsorted PBMCs, obtained 0.5 years before starting antiretroviral therapy. The source is a man aged 18-30 years with HIV.

The chain carries TRBV7-8 and TRBJ2-7; TRBD2 matches at 9 bases. Germline-derived CDR1 and CDR2 are SGHVS and FQNEAQ. There are 16 residues in the CDR3. J was trimmed by 1 base and V by 2 bases; bases with no gene match: 6. The CDR3 loop reads CASSLFPSGTSYEQYF. CDR3 nucleotide sequence: TGTGCCAGCAGCTTATTTCCTAGCGGGACTTCCTACGAGCAGTACTTC.

V and J are TRBV5-4 and TRBJ2-7; D remains ambiguous. Germline V gene lookup returns CDR1 SGHNT and CDR2 YYREEE (reference sequence). The CDR3 extends over 13 amino acids. Trimming took 0 bases from V and 4 from J, leaving 8 bases between them. The CDR3 DNA follows: TGTGCCAGCAGCTTGGAAGCCGCGTACGAGCAGTACTTC. It specifies CASSLEAAYEQYF.

The chain recombines TRBV4-1 with TRBJ2-7, with D perhaps TRBD1 or TRBD2 (6 bases each). Germline V gene data show CDR1 as MGHRA and CDR2 as YSYEKL. This CDR3 region has 14 residues. The ends were cut back, 1 base at V and 5 bases at J, with 12 bases in the middle. The CDR3, as DNA: TGCGCCAGCAGCCAAGGACCGGGGGCCCACGAGCAGTACTTC. This codes for CASSQGPGAHEQYF.

The gene calls are TRBV5-1 and TRBJ2-1, with D possibly matching TRBD2 (5 bases). Trimming cost V 0 bases and J 2 bases, with 9 bases left between them. This CDR3 is 15 amino acids long. The V gene's germline CDR1 is SGHRS and CDR2 YFSETQ. The CDR3 DNA reads as TGCGCCAGCAGCTTGGGGGAGACCGCCTACAATGAGCAGTTCTTC. Its protein product is CASSLGETAYNEQFF.

This chain joins TRBV15 and TRBJ2-7; 8 bases fit TRBD1. The germline V gene encodes CDR1 LNHNV and CDR2 YYDKDF (reference sequence). The CDR3 sequence is 17 residues long. After removal of 2 bases from V and 1 base from J, the junction contained 10 bases not matched to a gene. CDR3 amino acids: CATSRNSHRDRSYEQYF. Here the CDR3 DNA reads TGTGCCACCAGCAGAAATTCCCACCGGGACAGGTCCTACGAGCAGTACTTC. Combining the CDR3 with reference TRBV15 and TRBJ2-7 gives the whole variable domain DAMVIQNPRYQVTQFGKPVTLSCSQTLNHNVMYWYQQKSSQAPKLLFHYYDKDFNNEADTPDNFQSRRPNTSFCFLDIRSPGLGDTAMYLCATSRNSHRDRSYEQYFGPGTRLTVT.